The 32 T cell receptor beta chains reported below all come from one sample, sequenced in a study of Tregs in tolerant kidney transplant recipients. The assay was immunoSEQ multiplex PCR, and TCRdb's table has in-frame clones only and misses some. Altogether 68,000 or so clones are present, roughly 84% being singletons, with the ten largest covering approximately 4.8%. The source material was CD4+ T cells from blood. These receptor sequences come from a human donor in good health.

This clone was counted once. The V call is TRBV7-2, the J call TRBJ1-2, with 8 bases lining up with TRBD1. The CDR3 extends over 17 amino acids. Germline V gene data show CDR1 as SGHTA and CDR2 as FQGNSA. Trimming cost V 2 bases and J 5 bases; bases outside gene matches: 13. CDR3 in DNA: TGTGCCAGCAGCTTACATGGCGGGACAGGAGATTATTATGGCTACACCTTC. Protein sequence: CASSLHGGTGDYYGYTF. Variable domain in full (rest from reference TRBV7-2 and TRBJ1-2): GAGVSQSPSNKVTEKGKDVELRCDPISGHTALYWYRQSLGQGLEFLIYFQGNSAPDKSGLPSDRFSAERTGGSVSTLTIQRTQQEDSAVYLCASSLHGGTGDYYGYTFGSGTRLTVV.

This clone occurred a few times. This sequence joins TRBV7-3 and TRBJ2-1, with 8 positions matching TRBD1. The trim removed 2 bases at V and 9 bases at J, leaving 15 bases unmatched. Germline values: CDR1 SGHTA, CDR2 FQGTGA. The length of the CDR3 is 17 residues. The chain's CDR3 is CASSLRPPGQDASEQFF. The CDR3 DNA is TGTGCCAGCAGCTTACGACCACCGGGACAGGACGCGTCTGAGCAGTTCTTC.

This clone was picked up a small number of times. This chain connects TRBV6-4 to TRBJ2-4; no clear D gene. The V gene's germline CDR1 is MRHNA and CDR2 SNTAGT. The CDR3 spans 14 residues. V lost 2 bases, J lost 5 bases, and 10 bases lay in between. CDR3 sequence reads: CASSDGLVENIQYF. For the CDR3, the DNA is TGTGCCAGCAGTGACGGGCTAGTCGAAAACATTCAGTACTTC.

The V and J genes are TRBV6-1 and TRBJ2-7; 12 nucleotides align to TRBD1. Per the germline V gene, CDR1 is MNHNS and CDR2 is SASEGT. The CDR3 totals 13 residues. V shed 10 bases, J shed 7 bases, and the junction held 8 bases outside the gene matches. CDR3 region: CATAGQGAGEQYF. The CDR3, as DNA: TGTGCCACCGCGGGACAGGGGGCAGGTGAGCAGTACTTC.

V usage is TRBV6-6 and J usage is TRBJ2-7; D unresolved. This CDR3 is 13 amino acids long. V shed 6 bases and J shed 3 bases, with 12 bases lying between them. The germline CDR1 and CDR2 sequences are MNHNY and SVGAGI (reference sequence). The CDR3 loop reads CASRSTQYYEQYF. The CDR3, as DNA: TGTGCCAGCAGGTCGACACAGTACTACGAGCAGTACTTC.

This clone showed up just a few times. The CDR3 reads CASSRSGTPGKVPFF. The CDR3 DNA sequence: TGTGCCAGCAGCCGATCGGGCACACCCGGAAAGGTTCCTTTCTTT. The rearrangement joins TRBV27 to TRBJ1-1; no definite D call. CDR3 length equals 15 residues. V was shortened by 6 bases and J by 12 bases, with 26 bases between the two germline ends. Germline V gene sequence: CDR1 MNHEY, CDR2 SMNVEV (reference sequence).

This clone is classed as medium-sized. The rearrangement links TRBV14 to TRBJ1-2; unclear D gene. Germline CDR1 is SGHDN and CDR2 is FVKESK. Trimming left V 3 bases short and J 1 base short, with 6 bases between. This CDR3 region has 13 residues. CDR3 coding DNA: TGTGCCAGCAGCCACGAAATTAACTATGGCTACACCTTC. Translation gives CASSHEINYGYTF.

By sample share, this clone is medium-sized. The chain couples TRBV10-3 to TRBJ1-1; 9 positions agree with TRBD1. V gave up 3 bases and J gave up 5 bases; unmatched junction bases: 7. The CDR3 length is 15 residues. The germline V gene encodes CDR1 ENHRY and CDR2 SYGVKD. In DNA form, the CDR3 reads TGTGCCATCAGTGAAGAGGACAGGGGAAAAACTGAAGCTTTCTTT. It is translated as CAISEEDRGKTEAFF.

The chain recombines TRBV7-9 with TRBJ2-4, with D perhaps TRBD1 or TRBD2 (5 bases each). V lost 3 bases to trimming and J lost 0 bases, with 9 bases between them. The CDR3 runs 15 residues. Germline values: CDR1 SEHNR, CDR2 FQNEAQ (reference sequence). The DNA for the CDR3 is TGTGCCAGCAGCTTTTGGGGGACAGCCAAAAACATTCAGTACTTC. Translation: CASSFWGTAKNIQYF.

A few counts support this clone. The chain is built from TRBV7-2 and TRBJ2-5; 9 nucleotides line up with TRBD1. The CDR3 has 15 residues. CDR1 and CDR2 (germline): SGHTA, FQGNSA. V lost 5 bases to trimming and J lost 4 bases; unmatched junction nucleotides: 8. The CDR3 nucleotides read TGTGCCAGCAGCAAAGCACCGGGACAGGGAGAGACCCAGTACTTC. Its translation: CASSKAPGQGETQYF.

The CDR3 sequence: CATSRYGGEGTQYF. The CDR3 bases are TGTGCCACCAGCAGATATGGGGGAGAGGGGACCCAGTACTTC. The genes are TRBV15 and TRBJ2-5; D tentatively reads TRBD1 or TRBD2 (5 bases each). The germline V gene has CDR1 LNHNV and CDR2 YYDKDF (reference sequence). With 2 bases removed from V and 7 bases from J, the gap between germline ends came to 14 bases. This CDR3 is 14 amino acids long.

The rearrangement joins TRBV28 to TRBJ2-2; TRBD2 is a possible D gene (7 bases). This CDR3 region has 17 residues. Trimming removed 6 bases at V and 4 bases at J, with 21 bases between. From germline, CDR1 is MDHEN and CDR2 SYDVKM. The DNA of the CDR3 is TGTGCCAGCAGGGGGGGGACACTTCAGGGTCGCACCGGGGAGCTGTTTTTT. Translation gives CASRGGTLQGRTGELFF.

The chain combines TRBV11-2 with TRBJ2-3, with 10 bases lining up with TRBD2. Germline V gene data show CDR1 as SGHAT and CDR2 as FQNNGV. This CDR3 has 15 residues. Unmatched junction bases numbered 2, after V lost 1 base and J lost 4 bases. This chain's CDR3 is CASSLVAGGPDTQYF. CDR3 coding DNA: TGTGCCAGCAGCTTAGTAGCGGGGGGCCCAGATACGCAGTATTTT.

The chain is built from TRBV11-2 and TRBJ2-5; D not resolved. There are 15 residues in the CDR3. Germline CDR1 is SGHAT and CDR2 is FQNNGV. The V gene lost 4 bases and the J gene lost 1 base, with 13 bases spanning the gap. The CDR3 DNA reads as TGTGCCAGCAGCTCACAAGAGAAGGCCCAAGAGACCCAGTACTTC. Translation: CASSSQEKAQETQYF.

The V gene is TRBV12-5, the J gene TRBJ1-1, with D perhaps matching TRBD1 (5 bases). V was cut by 6 bases and J by 4 bases, with 15 bases left in between. This CDR3 has 14 residues. From germline, CDR1 is LGHNT and CDR2 FRNRAP. The CDR3 here is CASGWGVEGTEAFF. The CDR3 DNA reads as TGTGCTAGTGGCTGGGGGGTGGAGGGCACTGAAGCTTTCTTT.

The V and J genes are TRBV11-3 and TRBJ1-1; D unclear. The CDR3 loop spans 12 amino acids. CDR1 and CDR2 from the germline V gene are SGHNT and YENEEA. Trimming removed 1 base at V and 10 bases at J, with 10 bases between. The CDR3 DNA is TGTGCCAGCAGCTTAGGCGACATGGGAGCTTTCTTT. Protein sequence: CASSLGDMGAFF.

This chain uses TRBV7-2 with TRBJ2-1; D is uncertain. The CDR3 extends over 13 amino acids. V was shortened by 7 bases and J by 0 bases, with 7 bases between the two germline ends. CDR1 and CDR2 (germline): SGHTA, FQGNSA. The CDR3 region has the DNA TGTGCCAGCAATTACGACTCCTACAATGAGCAGTTCTTC. It yields the protein CASNYDSYNEQFF. The variable domain in full, completed from reference TRBV7-2 and TRBJ2-1, reads GAGVSQSPSNKVTEKGKDVELRCDPISGHTALYWYRQSLGQGLEFLIYFQGNSAPDKSGLPSDRFSAERTGGSVSTLTIQRTQQEDSAVYLCASNYDSYNEQFFGPGTRLTVL.

The chain carries TRBV7-2 and TRBJ2-5; unclear D gene. Trimming took off 3 bases at V and 0 bases at J, with 8 bases between the two ends. The CDR3 extends over 14 amino acids. CDR1 and CDR2 (germline): SGHTA, FQGNSA. The CDR3 coding sequence is TGTGCCAGCAGCTTCCCTCGAGACCAAGAGACCCAGTACTTC. It yields the protein CASSFPRDQETQYF.

In this sample, this clone turned up once. The CDR3 DNA follows: TGTGCCAGCAGCCCCCTGGTCCGGGACGTAGGCTACACCTTC. Amino acid sequence: CASSPLVRDVGYTF. V is TRBV4-2 and J is TRBJ1-2, with D possibly TRBD1 on 5 matching bases. Trimming pared 4 bases from V and 8 bases from J, leaving 17 bases between. Germline CDR1 is LGHNA and CDR2 is YNFKEQ. The CDR3 totals 14 residues.

This chain links TRBV7-6 with TRBJ1-5; D is undetermined. The germline V gene has CDR1 SGHVS and CDR2 FNYEAQ. This CDR3 region has 13 residues. Trimming pared 5 bases from V and 9 bases from J, leaving 14 bases between. CDR3 loop: CASSPGSEGPQHF. The DNA of the CDR3 is TGTGCCAGCAGCCCCGGGTCGGAGGGGCCCCAGCATTTT. Complete variable domain (other parts from reference TRBV7-6 and TRBJ1-5): GAGVSQSPRYKVTKRGQDVALRCDPISGHVSLYWYRQALGQGPEFLTYFNYEAQQDKSGLPNDRFSAERPEGSISTLTIQRTEQRDSAMYRCASSPGSEGPQHFGDGTRLSIL.

This clone was found many times. This CDR3 is also generated by other DNA sequences in the sample. The rearrangement links TRBV19 to TRBJ1-1; no reliable D call. The CDR3 sequence is 13 residues long. The V gene's germline CDR1 is LNHDA and CDR2 SQIVND (reference sequence). With 2 bases removed from V and 2 bases from J, the gap between germline ends came to 6 bases. CDR3 nucleotide sequence: TGTGCCAGTAGTATAACAGCTAACACTGAAGCTTTCTTT. Protein: CASSITANTEAFF.

This rearrangement joins TRBV29-1 to TRBJ2-5, with D perhaps assigned TRBD1 or TRBD2 (5 bases each). Per the germline V gene, CDR1 is SQVTM and CDR2 is ANQGSEA. The CDR3 loop spans 15 amino acids. The V gene lost 8 bases and the J gene lost 0 bases, with 19 bases spanning the gap. CDR3 residues: CSSLRGNTYQETQYF. In DNA form, the CDR3 reads TGCAGCTCCCTCCGGGGCAATACGTACCAAGAGACCCAGTACTTC.

The chain has TRBV11-2 and TRBJ2-3; a weak D match, TRBD1 (5 bases). Germline-derived CDR1 and CDR2 are SGHAT and FQNNGV. With 8 bases removed from V and 4 bases from J, the gap between germline ends came to 10 bases. This CDR3 comprises 12 residues. CDR3 sequence reads: CASVGAADTQYF. The CDR3 DNA follows: TGTGCCAGCGTAGGGGCCGCAGATACGCAGTATTTT.

This chain links TRBV2 with TRBJ2-2; TRBD2 agrees at 7 bases. J gave up 2 bases and V 4 bases, and 4 bases lay outside the gene matches. Germline V gene lookup returns CDR1 SNHLY and CDR2 FYNNEI. This CDR3 spans 15 amino acids. CDR3 in amino acids: CASSVLAVNTGELFF. CDR3 DNA sequence: TGTGCCAGCAGTGTGCTAGCGGTTAACACCGGGGAGCTGTTTTTT.

The chain has TRBV7-2 and TRBJ1-1; D may be TRBD1 (5 bases). This CDR3 spans 15 amino acids. The germline V gene has CDR1 SGHTA and CDR2 FQGNSA. Trimming shortened V by 5 bases and J by 2 bases, and 15 bases separated the two germline ends. The CDR3, as DNA: TGTGCCAGCAGCCTATACTCAGGGCCTAACACTGAAGCTTTCTTT. This gives the protein CASSLYSGPNTEAFF.

The chain carries TRBV18 and TRBJ2-3; unclear D gene. CDR3 length: 16 residues. Trimming pared 5 bases from V and 3 bases from J, leaving 18 bases between. Germline assignment: CDR1 KGHSH and CDR2 LQKENI. CDR3 coding DNA: TGTGCCAGCTCAAAAGAAATAAATAAGGGAACAGATACGCAGTATTTT. Encoded protein: CASSKEINKGTDTQYF.

The chain recombines TRBV5-5 with TRBJ2-3; TRBD1 agrees at 10 bases. The CDR3 has 15 amino acids. Germline V gives CDR1 SGHKS, CDR2 YYEKEE (reference sequence). V lost 4 bases, J lost 6 bases, and 8 bases stayed unmatched. This CDR3 reads CASSPGQGSADTQYF. The CDR3 nucleotides are TGTGCCAGCAGCCCGGGACAGGGGAGCGCCGATACGCAGTATTTT.

This rearrangement joins TRBV20-1 to TRBJ2-3; D is unclear. CDR1 is DFQATT and CDR2 is SNEGSKA in the germline V gene (reference sequence). The CDR3 length is 11 residues. The V gene lost 6 bases and the J gene lost 3 bases, with 7 bases spanning the gap. In DNA form, the CDR3 reads TGCAGTGCGAGTGGAACAGATACGCAGTATTTT. Its translation: CSASGTDTQYF.

The gene calls are TRBV29-1 and TRBJ1-2, with D perhaps TRBD1 (5 bases). Trimming took off 7 bases at V and 8 bases at J, with 17 bases between the two ends. Germline V gives CDR1 SQVTM, CDR2 ANQGSEA. CDR3 size: 12 residues. The CDR3 DNA follows: TGCAGCGCCGTTGCGAGGGACCTAGGCTACACCTTC. This gives the protein CSAVARDLGYTF.

Written as DNA, the CDR3 is TGTGCCAGCAGCGTATGGGACAGCACAGATACGCAGTATTTT. Translation gives CASSVWDSTDTQYF. V is TRBV9 and J is TRBJ2-3; TRBD1 or TRBD2 may be the D gene (5 bases each). The CDR3 consists of 14 residues. V was shortened by 1 base and J by 0 bases, with 6 bases between the two germline ends. The germline CDR1 and CDR2 sequences are SGDLS and YYNGEE.

This clone was seen a few times. The chain recombines TRBV7-3 with TRBJ2-1; either TRBD1 or TRBD2 may fit D (5 bases each). This CDR3 comprises 12 residues. Trimming removed 2 bases from V and 15 bases from J, with 14 bases in between. The germline V gene has CDR1 SGHTA and CDR2 FQGTGA. DNA of the CDR3: TGTGCCAGCAGCTTATCTGGGACGACACGGTTCTTC. This translates into CASSLSGTTRFF.

V is TRBV7-9 and J is TRBJ1-2; 10 bases are shared with TRBD1. The germline V gene has CDR1 SEHNR and CDR2 FQNEAQ (reference sequence). CDR3 length: 17 residues. V lost 5 bases and J lost 3; bases outside the gene matches: 12. Written as DNA, the CDR3 is TGTGCCAGCAGCCGCTTTACCGGGACAGGGGAGCACTATGGCTACACCTTC. Amino acid sequence: CASSRFTGTGEHYGYTF. Based on the CDR3 plus reference TRBV7-9 and TRBJ1-2, the full variable domain is DTGVSQNPRHKITKRGQNVTFRCDPISEHNRLYWYRQTLGQGPEFLTYFQNEAQLEKSRLLSDRFSAERPKGSFSTLEIQRTEQGDSAMYLCASSRFTGTGEHYGYTFGSGTRLTVV.